Each of the 20 T cell receptor beta chains below was sequenced from the same sample in a study of CD8+ T cells in alopecia areata. RNA, once extracted, was reverse transcribed into cDNA for use as the sequencing template. Some clones are missing from TCRdb's copy, which holds only in-frame ones; the method was immunoSEQ multiplex PCR. This table has over 200,000 clones, approximately 52% appearing once. The source material was CD4+ T cells sorted from blood, sampled at week 0. These receptors were obtained from a human donor with alopecia areata.

The chain links TRBV15 to TRBJ1-4; no clear D gene. In germline, CDR1 is LNHNV, CDR2 YYDKDF (reference sequence). The CDR3 covers 16 residues. Trimming pared 3 bases from V and 0 bases from J, leaving 11 bases between. Written as DNA, the CDR3 is TGTGCCACCAGCAGGGCCCGGTGGACAACTAATGAAAAACTGTTTTTT. It yields the protein CATSRARWTTNEKLFF. Based on the CDR3 plus reference TRBV15 and TRBJ1-4, the full variable domain is DAMVIQNPRYQVTQFGKPVTLSCSQTLNHNVMYWYQQKSSQAPKLLFHYYDKDFNNEADTPDNFQSRRPNTSFCFLDIRSPGLGDTAMYLCATSRARWTTNEKLFFGSGTQLSVL.

At least ten counts were recorded for this clone. The V call is TRBV5-1, the J call TRBJ2-1, with TRBD1 as a possible D gene (6 bases). In germline, CDR1 is SGHRS, CDR2 YFSETQ. V lost 0 bases and J 6 bases, leaving 16 bases between the germline ends. The CDR3 runs to 16 residues. CDR3 sequence: CASSLATGKGGNEQFF. CDR3 in DNA: TGCGCCAGCAGCTTGGCTACAGGGAAGGGTGGCAATGAGCAGTTCTTC.

The J gene is TRBJ1-2, the V gene TRBV29-1; no firm D call. The CDR3 covers 13 residues. The V gene's germline CDR1 is SQVTM and CDR2 ANQGSEA. V was shortened by 6 bases and J by 8 bases, with 19 bases between the two germline ends. CDR3 in DNA: TGCAGCGTAGACCCTACATTGGGTTACGGCTACACCTTC. This codes for CSVDPTLGYGYTF.

The rearrangement joins TRBV27 to TRBJ2-1; 10 bases fit TRBD2. Germline V gene lookup returns CDR1 MNHEY and CDR2 SMNVEV (reference sequence). This CDR3 is 15 amino acids long. After removal of 5 bases from V and 7 bases from J, the junction contained 8 bases not matched to a gene. The CDR3 DNA reads TGTGCCAGCAGTGTTATTAGCGGGAGGTGGAATGAGCAGTTCTTC. Translation gives CASSVISGRWNEQFF.

The gene calls are TRBV4-1 and TRBJ2-1; 12 bases align to TRBD2. The trim removed 2 bases at V and 7 bases at J, leaving 9 bases unmatched. Germline CDR1 is MGHRA and CDR2 is YSYEKL. The CDR3 loop spans 17 amino acids. DNA of the CDR3: TGCGCCAGCAGCCAAAGACCGACTAGCGGGAGCCCGAATGAGCAGTTCTTC. It specifies CASSQRPTSGSPNEQFF.

This sequence joins TRBV5-6 and TRBJ2-3, with TRBD2 matching 8 bases. The CDR3 is 18 residues long. V gave up 3 bases and J gave up 2 bases; unmatched junction bases: 14. Germline V gene lookup returns CDR1 SGHDT and CDR2 YYEEEE. The CDR3 DNA follows: TGTGCCAGCAGCTCACGGACCCCTAAGCGGGGGAACACAGATACGCAGTATTTT. Amino acid sequence: CASSSRTPKRGNTDTQYF.

The chain couples TRBV5-6 to TRBJ1-6; D call uncertain. This CDR3 is 15 amino acids long. V dropped 2 bases and J dropped 10 bases, with 16 bases sitting between them. Germline V gene data show CDR1 as SGHDT and CDR2 as YYEEEE. The CDR3 DNA reads as TGTGCCAGCAGCTTAGGTCGGTTTCTCGGGTCACCCCTCCACTTT. It specifies CASSLGRFLGSPLHF.

The rearrangement links TRBV5-1 to TRBJ1-6; perhaps TRBD1 as D (5 bases). The length of the CDR3 is 14 residues. Germline CDR1 and CDR2: SGHRS and YFSETQ. Trimming stripped 0 bases from V and 10 bases from J, with 11 bases between. CDR3 bases: TGCGCCAGCAGCTTGGATAGGGGAGGATCACCCCTCCACTTT. As protein: CASSLDRGGSPLHF.

This chain connects TRBV9 to TRBJ2-1, with D perhaps TRBD2 (6 bases). Germline assignment: CDR1 SGDLS and CDR2 YYNGEE. The CDR3 totals 16 residues. Trimming stripped 0 bases from V and 0 bases from J, with 10 bases between. CDR3 in amino acids: CASSVAGGISYNEQFF. CDR3 DNA sequence: TGTGCCAGCAGCGTAGCTGGAGGGATCTCCTACAATGAGCAGTTCTTC.

This chain connects TRBV7-3 to TRBJ2-1; no clear D. The CDR3 totals 15 residues. V lost 2 bases, J lost 0 bases, and 8 bases lay in between. The germline V gene has CDR1 SGHTA and CDR2 FQGTGA. The CDR3 spells CASSLATSSYNEQFF. Written as DNA, the CDR3 is TGTGCCAGCAGCTTAGCGACGAGCTCCTACAATGAGCAGTTCTTC. Full variable domain (missing parts from reference TRBV7-3 and TRBJ2-1): GAGVSQTPSNKVTEKGKYVELRCDPISGHTALYWYRQSLGQGPEFLIYFQGTGAADDSGLPNDRFFAVRPEGSVSTLKIQRTERGDSAVYLCASSLATSSYNEQFFGPGTRLTVL.

The CDR3 spells CASSWGDDVLYNEQFF. Here the CDR3 DNA reads TGTGCCAGCAGCTGGGGGGATGATGTTCTCTACAATGAGCAGTTCTTC. V is TRBV5-8 and J is TRBJ2-1, with D perhaps matching TRBD2 (6 bases). Germline V gene data show CDR1 as SGHTS and CDR2 as YDEGEE. The V end lost 3 bases, the J end lost 3 bases, and 16 bases lay between the germline ends. The CDR3 length is 16 residues.

This clone has just one count. The genes are TRBV20-1 and TRBJ1-1; 9 bases match TRBD1. This CDR3 spans 11 amino acids. Germline V lookup: CDR1 DFQATT, CDR2 SNEGSKA (reference sequence). The CDR3 DNA reads TGCAAGGGACAGGGTCCAACTGAAGCTTTCTTT. Translated, it gives CKGQGPTEAFF.

CDR3 sequence: CAISERGQVNTGELFF. Here the CDR3 DNA reads TGTGCCATCAGTGAACGGGGACAGGTGAACACCGGGGAGCTGTTTTTT. The chain employs TRBV10-3 and TRBJ2-2; 8 bases are a match to TRBD1. The CDR3 has 16 residues. The ends lost 3 bases at V and 1 base at J; junction bases unmatched: 4. Germline CDR1 ENHRY, CDR2 SYGVKD.

This chain joins TRBV4-1 and TRBJ1-2; D perhaps matches TRBD1 (6 bases). Germline CDR1 and CDR2: MGHRA and YSYEKL. The CDR3 runs 15 residues. V was pared by 0 bases and J by 5 bases, with 13 bases between. DNA of the CDR3: TGCGCCAGCAGCCAAGAAGGAAGGAGGGGGTATGGCTACACCTTC. This codes for CASSQEGRRGYGYTF.

In its sample, this clone was seen once. The chain is built from TRBV2 and TRBJ1-2; TRBD1 matches 9 bases. V dropped 6 bases and J dropped 4; count of bases not matched to a gene: 6. Germline values: CDR1 SNHLY, CDR2 FYNNEI. There are 14 residues in the CDR3. The CDR3 region has the DNA TGTGCCAGCAGGACAGGGGGGCCAAGCTATGGCTACACCTTC. Protein: CASRTGGPSYGYTF.

This clone occurred a few times. Other DNA sequences in the same sample also yield this CDR3. The chain uses TRBV18 and TRBJ2-5; the D is unclear. Per the germline V gene, CDR1 is KGHSH and CDR2 is LQKENI. V dropped 3 bases and J dropped 0 bases, with 5 bases sitting between them. The CDR3 length is 13 residues. The CDR3 nucleotides read TGTGCCAGCTCACCCGGATACCAAGAGACCCAGTACTTC. Amino acid sequence: CASSPGYQETQYF.

The CDR3: CASSKKFF. DNA of the CDR3: TGCGCCAGCAGTAAGAAGTTCTTC. The rearrangement links TRBV23-1 to TRBJ2-1; D call uncertain. TRBV23-1 has ORF status, its function being uncertain. The CDR3 is 8 amino acids. The ends were cut back, 5 bases at V and 14 bases at J, with 4 bases in the middle.

Only a few counts were recorded for this clone. This chain uses TRBV7-7 with TRBJ2-1, with TRBD2 matching 14 bases. This CDR3 region has 14 residues. The junction had 6 bases not matched to a gene; V was cut back by 5 bases and J by 12 bases. Germline loops: CDR1 SSHAT, CDR2 FNYEAQ (reference sequence). CDR3 coding DNA: TGTGCCAGCAGCCCCGGGACTAGCGGGGGTATGCAGTTCTTC. It translates to CASSPGTSGGMQFF.

This clone was picked up a small number of times. The chain carries TRBV2 and TRBJ2-3; D is unresolved. Trimming removed 7 bases at V and 2 bases at J, with 13 bases between. The CDR3 covers 14 residues. The germline gives CDR1 SNHLY, CDR2 FYNNEI. The CDR3 coding sequence is TGTGCCAGCAAGGCAGCGCAGAACACAGATACGCAGTATTTT. Its protein is CASKAAQNTDTQYF.

The chain joins TRBV29-1 to TRBJ2-3, with a tentative D call TRBD2 (6 bases). Germline CDR1 reads SQVTM; CDR2 reads ANQGSEA. The CDR3 has 14 amino acids. V was pared by 3 bases and J by 3 bases, with 13 bases between. The CDR3 bases are TGCAGCGTTGACGGATGGAGGGGAACAGATACGCAGTATTTT. This translates into CSVDGWRGTDTQYF.